A single sample is the source of the 17 T cell receptor beta chains below, sequenced in a study of blood T cell repertoires in COVID-19. This table comes from immunoSEQ multiplex PCR, and its TCRdb copy is limited to in-frame clones, with some not included. The table has around 300,000 clones, 85% seen once; the top ten hold 2% to 3%. Sequences were obtained from PBMCs or T cells enriched from blood (not recorded which). The source is a woman aged 50 to 60 who had recovered from COVID-19.

The chain recombines TRBV28 with TRBJ1-1; D is unresolved. The germline V gene encodes CDR1 MDHEN and CDR2 SYDVKM. Trimming pared 6 bases from V and 3 bases from J, leaving 14 bases between. This CDR3 is built from 14 residues. The CDR3 loop is CASSGRVMDTEAFF. CDR3 sequence (DNA): TGTGCCAGCAGCGGGAGGGTCATGGACACTGAAGCTTTCTTT. Using reference TRBV28 and TRBJ1-1 for the parts outside the CDR3, the full variable domain is DVKVTQSSRYLVKRTGEKVFLECVQDMDHENMFWYRQDPGLGLRLIYFSYDVKMKEKGDIPEGYSVSREKKERFSLILESASTNQTSMYLCASSGRVMDTEAFFGQGTRLTVV.

The CDR3 spells CASSLVEQFNGELFF. The CDR3 DNA reads TGTGCCAGCAGCTTAGTCGAACAGTTCAACGGGGAGCTGTTTTTT. This sequence joins TRBV7-6 and TRBJ2-2, with D unresolved. The V gene's germline CDR1 is SGHVS and CDR2 FNYEAQ. Trimming pared 1 base from V and 7 bases from J, leaving 13 bases between. This CDR3 contains 15 residues.

The V and J genes are TRBV7-8 and TRBJ1-2, with TRBD1 matching over 8 bases. CDR1 SGHVS and CDR2 FQNEAQ come from the germline V gene. V lost 5 bases and J lost 4; bases outside the gene matches: 6. CDR3 length equals 14 residues. CDR3 loop: CASSHNDRGYGYTF. For the CDR3, the DNA is TGTGCCAGCAGCCATAACGACAGGGGCTATGGCTACACCTTC.

The V gene is TRBV7-8, the J gene TRBJ1-5, with 7 bases aligning to TRBD1. The ends lost 2 bases at V and 4 bases at J; junction bases unmatched: 14. CDR3 size: 18 residues. Germline CDR1 reads SGHVS; CDR2 reads FQNEAQ. The CDR3 nucleotides are TGTGCCAGCAGCTTAAGGGACAGCCAATACCGAGCGAATCAGCCCCAGCATTTT. This codes for CASSLRDSQYRANQPQHF.

This sequence joins TRBV7-9 and TRBJ1-2, with D possibly being TRBD1 (6 bases). Germline V gene sequence: CDR1 SEHNR, CDR2 FQNEAQ (reference sequence). V lost 1 base and J 14 bases, leaving 14 bases between the germline ends. This CDR3 spans 12 amino acids. As DNA, the CDR3 is TGTGCCAGCAGCTTAGGGCCACAGGGTAAAACCTTC. This codes for CASSLGPQGKTF.

The chain has TRBV10-3 and TRBJ1-6; weak D call: TRBD1 (5 bases). V lost 6 bases and J 5 bases, leaving 8 bases between the germline ends. This CDR3 contains 13 residues. Germline V gene sequence: CDR1 ENHRY, CDR2 SYGVKD. CDR3 sequence: CAIRTANNSPLHF. CDR3 coding DNA: TGTGCCATCAGGACAGCAAATAATTCACCCCTCCACTTT.

V usage is TRBV6-5 and J usage is TRBJ1-2; possibly TRBD1 for D (5 bases). Germline-derived CDR1 and CDR2 are MNHEY and SVGAGI. There are 15 residues in the CDR3. Trimming removed 7 bases from V and 0 bases from J, with 15 bases in between. CDR3 in DNA: TGTGCCAGCACCAAAAACAGGAGAGCTAACTATGGCTACACCTTC. Translation: CASTKNRRANYGYTF.

This chain uses TRBV18 with TRBJ1-6; no reliable D call. The germline V gene has CDR1 KGHSH and CDR2 LQKENI. The V end lost 4 bases, the J end lost 8 bases, and 18 bases lay between the germline ends. The CDR3 length is 16 residues. CDR3 in amino acids: CASSRAGNGGDSPLHF. The CDR3 DNA is TGTGCCAGCTCACGAGCCGGGAATGGAGGAGATTCACCCCTCCACTTT.

The chain is built from TRBV6-1 and TRBJ1-5; the match to TRBD1 covers 7 bases. V shed 3 bases, J shed 4 bases, and the junction held 15 bases outside the gene matches. Germline V lookup: CDR1 MNHNS, CDR2 SASEGT. CDR3 length: 18 residues. The CDR3 region has the DNA TGTGCCAGCAGTGAGGAGGGTTCAGGACACAGGGGAAATCAGCCCCAGCATTTT. Its protein is CASSEEGSGHRGNQPQHF.

V gene TRBV3-1 (or the pseudogene TRBV3-2) combines with J gene TRBJ2-5, with 7 nucleotides matching TRBD1. This CDR3 is 15 amino acids long. V shed 1 base and J 1 base; nucleotides not matched to a gene: 3. CDR1 and CDR2 (germline): LGHDT, YNNKEL (reference sequence). CDR3 sequence: CASSQVPGGQETQYF. The CDR3, as DNA: TGTGCCAGCAGCCAAGTACCAGGGGGCCAAGAGACCCAGTACTTC.

The chain combines TRBV11-3 with TRBJ2-2; perhaps TRBD1 as D (6 bases). The germline CDR1 and CDR2 sequences are SGHNT and YENEEA. Trimming cost V 5 bases and J 1 base, with 8 bases left between them. The CDR3 runs to 14 residues. CDR3 amino acids: CASSPDRNTGELFF. For the CDR3, the DNA is TGTGCCAGCAGCCCGGACAGGAACACCGGGGAGCTGTTTTTT.

This clone has more than one count but fewer than ten. The chain combines TRBV4-1 with TRBJ1-3, with 8 nucleotides matching TRBD1. CDR1 and CDR2 (germline): MGHRA, YSYEKL. V lost 3 bases and J lost 4; bases outside the gene matches: 5. CDR3 length: 15 residues. For the CDR3, the DNA is TGCGCCAGCAGCCAGGAACAGGGGGTCGGAAACACCATATATTTT. This translates into CASSQEQGVGNTIYF.

The V call is TRBV6-5, the J call TRBJ1-1; TRBD1 might be the D (6 bases). The germline V gene encodes CDR1 MNHEY and CDR2 SVGAGI. V lost 6 bases, J lost 1 base, and 15 bases lay in between. The CDR3 contains 15 residues. The CDR3 sequence is CASRKQTGQNTEAFF. DNA for the CDR3: TGTGCCAGCAGAAAACAGACAGGACAGAACACTGAAGCTTTCTTT.

This chain connects TRBV5-1 to TRBJ2-7, with 11 nucleotides matching TRBD1. After removal of 0 bases from V and 3 bases from J, the junction contained 2 bases not matched to a gene. The V gene's germline CDR1 is SGHRS and CDR2 YFSETQ. CDR3 length: 15 residues. CDR3 protein: CASSLGTGGHYEQYF. CDR3 coding DNA: TGCGCCAGCAGCTTGGGGACAGGGGGCCACTACGAGCAGTACTTC.

The chain joins TRBV18 to TRBJ2-5, with 9 bases matching TRBD1. Germline loops: CDR1 KGHSH, CDR2 LQKENI. With 1 base clipped from V and 2 bases from J, the junction kept 5 bases outside the gene matches. The CDR3 totals 16 residues. CDR3 in DNA: TGTGCCAGCTCACCACTGGGACAGGGTCAACAAGAGACCCAGTACTTC. This sequence encodes CASSPLGQGQQETQYF.

J is TRBJ2-7 and V is TRBV6-6, with 8 bases aligning to TRBD1. The junction had 6 bases not matched to a gene; V was cut back by 5 bases and J by 6 bases. Germline CDR1 reads MNHNY; CDR2 reads SVGAGI (reference sequence). The length of the CDR3 is 13 residues. This CDR3 reads CASSPLQGVEQYF. The CDR3 DNA follows: TGTGCCAGCAGTCCCCTACAGGGGGTCGAGCAGTACTTC.

This clone was picked up one time. The V and J genes are TRBV4-1 and TRBJ2-2; D is possibly TRBD1 (6 bases). Trimming stripped 4 bases from V and 4 bases from J, with 7 bases between. The CDR3 totals 13 residues. Per germline, CDR1 MGHRA and CDR2 YSYEKL. CDR3 in DNA: TGCGCCAGCAGCCTACAGGGCACCGGGGAGCTGTTTTTT. The encoded protein is CASSLQGTGELFF.